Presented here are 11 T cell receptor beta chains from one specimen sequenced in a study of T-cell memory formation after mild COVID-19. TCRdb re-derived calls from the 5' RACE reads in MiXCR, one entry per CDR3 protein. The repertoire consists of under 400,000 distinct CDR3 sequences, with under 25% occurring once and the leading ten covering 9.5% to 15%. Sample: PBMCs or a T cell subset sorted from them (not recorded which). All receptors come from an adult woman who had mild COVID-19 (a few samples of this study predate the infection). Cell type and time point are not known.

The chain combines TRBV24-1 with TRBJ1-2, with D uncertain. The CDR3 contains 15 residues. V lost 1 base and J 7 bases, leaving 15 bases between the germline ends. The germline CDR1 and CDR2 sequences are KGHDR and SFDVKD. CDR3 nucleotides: TGTGCCACCAGTGATTTACACTCCTCTGCGGGTGGCTACACCTTC. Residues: CATSDLHSSAGGYTF.

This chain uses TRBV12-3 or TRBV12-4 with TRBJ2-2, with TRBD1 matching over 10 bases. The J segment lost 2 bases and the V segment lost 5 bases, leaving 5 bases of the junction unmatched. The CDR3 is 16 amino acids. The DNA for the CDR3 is TGTGCCAGCAGTACTGGGACAGGGGTAAACACCGGGGAGCTGTTTTTT. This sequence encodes CASSTGTGVNTGELFF.

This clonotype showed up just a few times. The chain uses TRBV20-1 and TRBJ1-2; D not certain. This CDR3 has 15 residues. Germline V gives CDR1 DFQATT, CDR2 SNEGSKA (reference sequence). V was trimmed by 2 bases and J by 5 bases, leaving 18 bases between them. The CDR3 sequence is CSARLTNIVVYGYTF. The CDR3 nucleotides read TGCAGTGCTAGACTGACAAACATCGTAGTATATGGCTACACCTTC.

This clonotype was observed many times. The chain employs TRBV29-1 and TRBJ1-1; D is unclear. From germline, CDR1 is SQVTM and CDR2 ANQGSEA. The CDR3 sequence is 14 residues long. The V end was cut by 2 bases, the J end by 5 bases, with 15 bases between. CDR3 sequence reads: CSVEKPSRSTEAFF. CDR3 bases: TGCAGCGTTGAAAAGCCGTCTCGATCTACTGAAGCTTTCTTT.

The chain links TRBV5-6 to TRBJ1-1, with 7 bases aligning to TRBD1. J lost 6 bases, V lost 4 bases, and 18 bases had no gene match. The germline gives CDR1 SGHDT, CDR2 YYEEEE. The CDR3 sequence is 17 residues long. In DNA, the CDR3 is TGTGCCAGCAGCCTCGACAGGGTCCTGAATAGTAGGCCTGAAGCTTTCTTT. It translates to CASSLDRVLNSRPEAFF.

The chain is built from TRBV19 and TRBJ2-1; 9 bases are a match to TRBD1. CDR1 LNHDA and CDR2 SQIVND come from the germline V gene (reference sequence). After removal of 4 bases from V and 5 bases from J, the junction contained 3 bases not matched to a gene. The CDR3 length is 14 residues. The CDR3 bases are TGTGCCAGTAGTAAAAGGACAGGGGACAATGAGCAGTTCTTC. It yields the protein CASSKRTGDNEQFF.

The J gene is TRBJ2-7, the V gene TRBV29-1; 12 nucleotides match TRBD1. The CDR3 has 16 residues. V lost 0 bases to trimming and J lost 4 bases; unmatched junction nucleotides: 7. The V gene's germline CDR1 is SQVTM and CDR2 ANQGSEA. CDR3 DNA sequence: TGCAGCGTTGAAGATCCGGGACAGGGGGCGAAGTACGAGCAGTACTTC. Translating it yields CSVEDPGQGAKYEQYF.

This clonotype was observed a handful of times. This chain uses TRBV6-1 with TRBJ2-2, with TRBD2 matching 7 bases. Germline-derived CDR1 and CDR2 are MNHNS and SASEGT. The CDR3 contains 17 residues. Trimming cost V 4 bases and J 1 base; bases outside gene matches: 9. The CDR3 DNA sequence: TGTGCCAGCAGTGTTTCCCCGGGGGGAGAGAACACCGGGGAGCTGTTTTTT. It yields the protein CASSVSPGGENTGELFF.

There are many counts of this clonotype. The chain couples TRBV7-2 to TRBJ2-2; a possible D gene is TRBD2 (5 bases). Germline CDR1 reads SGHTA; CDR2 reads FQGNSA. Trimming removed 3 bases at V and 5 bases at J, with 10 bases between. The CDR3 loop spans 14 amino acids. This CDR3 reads CASSLNPGTGELFF. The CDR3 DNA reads TGTGCCAGCAGCTTGAACCCGGGGACCGGGGAGCTGTTTTTT.

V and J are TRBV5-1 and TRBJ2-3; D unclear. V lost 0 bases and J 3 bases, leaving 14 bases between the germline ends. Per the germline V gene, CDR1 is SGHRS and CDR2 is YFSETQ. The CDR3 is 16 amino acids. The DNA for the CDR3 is TGCGCCAGCAGCTTGGCCTCCCTGGCGGAGACAGATACGCAGTATTTT. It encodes CASSLASLAETDTQYF.

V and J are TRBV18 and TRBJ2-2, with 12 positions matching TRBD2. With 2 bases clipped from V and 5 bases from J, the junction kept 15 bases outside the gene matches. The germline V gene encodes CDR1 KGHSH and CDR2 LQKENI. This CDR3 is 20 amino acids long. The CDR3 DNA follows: TGTGCCAGCTCACCAAGTGATACCGGGACTAGCGGGCCAAAAACCGGGGAGCTGTTTTTT. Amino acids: CASSPSDTGTSGPKTGELFF.